This T cell receptor beta chain was profiled in a study of T cell repertoires in cytomegalovirus infection. Study-level information: The public TCR beta signatures pointed to both CMV infection and matching HLA type.

TCRdb itself ran the reads through MiXCR, one entry per CDR3 protein. The sample contains hundreds of thousands of distinct CDR3 sequences, approximately 46% of which appear only once. V was shortened by 4 bases and J by 1 base, with 11 bases between the two germline ends. The CDR3 has 14 amino acids. The V gene's germline CDR1 is SGHTA and CDR2 FQGNSA. In the case of this clonotype: Its antigen is still unknown.

The TCR sequence derives from a human donor in good health (CMV status not recorded). Some clones in this sample may be carry-over from other donors' samples. The rearrangement uses TRBV7-2 and TRBJ2-7; D may be TRBD2 (6 bases). The sample here was cultured PBMCs, taken from culture after CMV antigen stimulation. The CDR3 coding sequence is TGTGCCAGCAGCTCCTGGCGGGGATCCTACGAGCAGTACTTC. Translation: CASSSWRGSYEQYF.